The next 26 T cell receptor beta chains were all read from a single sample in a study of cytomegalovirus exposure and HLA in healthy donors. The PCR contained 60 Vbeta and 13 Jbeta primers. The protocol was immunoSEQ multiplex PCR, while the TCRdb copy is restricted to in-frame clones and leaves out a portion. The repertoire has fewer than 100,000 clones, roughly 80% of them found once; the top ten carry roughly 2%. The sequenced material came from PBMCs. The receptor set was obtained from a man in his forties in good health and CMV-seronegative.

CDR3 residues: CASSYGQENTEAFF. The CDR3 DNA reads as TGTGCCAGCAGTTACGGACAGGAAAACACTGAAGCTTTCTTT. The J gene is TRBJ1-1, the V gene TRBV6-5; 7 bases are shared with TRBD1. Germline loops: CDR1 MNHEY, CDR2 SVGAGI. The CDR3 has 14 amino acids. The ends lost 2 bases at V and 2 bases at J; junction bases unmatched: 2.

This clone appeared a single time. The chain has TRBV30 and TRBJ1-2, with unresolved D. Germline V lookup: CDR1 GTSNPN, CDR2 SVGIG (reference sequence). The V gene lost 3 bases and the J gene lost 8 bases, with 13 bases spanning the gap. The CDR3 loop spans 12 amino acids. The CDR3 loop reads CAWSLPARGYTF. The CDR3 DNA is TGTGCCTGGAGCCTCCCCGCCCGGGGCTACACCTTC.

The rearrangement links TRBV18 to TRBJ2-7; tentative D call: TRBD1 (6 bases). The V gene's germline CDR1 is KGHSH and CDR2 LQKENI. V shed 1 base and J shed 5 bases, with 18 bases lying between them. The CDR3 totals 16 residues. The CDR3 spells CASSPQLGDTRNEQYF. CDR3 DNA sequence: TGTGCCAGCTCACCACAGTTAGGGGACACGAGGAACGAGCAGTACTTC. The entire variable domain, with the rest obtained from reference TRBV18 and TRBJ2-7, is as follows: NAGVMQNPRHLVRRRGQEARLRCSPMKGHSHVYWYRQLPEEGLKFMVYLQKENIIDESGMPKERFSAEFPKEGPSILRIQQVVRGDSAAYFCASSPQLGDTRNEQYFGPGTRLTVT.

This rearrangement joins TRBV21-1 to TRBJ1-3; the listed D gene, TRBD1, was not tested against the DNA. TRBV21-1 is shown as a pseudogene. The CDR3 extends over 18 amino acids. The CDR3 coding sequence is TGTGCCAGCAACGTTACGATGACAGCAAGCTTCTCTGGAAACACCATATATTTT. It codes for CASNVTMTASFSGNTIYF.

This clone was found a few times. This chain links TRBV5-8 with TRBJ2-1, with 9 bases fitting TRBD2. Per the germline V gene, CDR1 is SGHTS and CDR2 is YDEGEE. Germline trimming cut 4 bases from V and 5 bases from J; bases unmatched to any gene: 7. There are 15 residues in the CDR3. The CDR3 sequence: CASSAGGVRNNEQFF. The CDR3 region has the DNA TGTGCCAGCAGCGCGGGAGGGGTAAGGAACAATGAGCAGTTCTTC.

This chain connects TRBV9 to TRBJ2-1, with D unresolved. CDR1 and CDR2 (germline): SGDLS, YYNGEE. V gave up 4 bases and J gave up 7 bases, with 15 bases separating them. The CDR3 is 14 residues long. The chain's CDR3 is CASSPVNSNNEQFF. The CDR3, as DNA: TGTGCCAGCAGCCCCGTAAACTCCAATAATGAGCAGTTCTTC.

This clone appeared a few times. The chain uses TRBV7-2 and TRBJ1-2; D call uncertain. The CDR3 runs 14 residues. Germline CDR1 SGHTA, CDR2 FQGNSA. V was trimmed by 5 bases and J by 0 bases, leaving 10 bases between them. The CDR3 DNA follows: TGTGCCAGCAGCCATTCTCCAGCTAACTATGGCTACACCTTC. Amino acid sequence: CASSHSPANYGYTF.

This chain joins TRBV7-2 and TRBJ1-6, with a possible D match to TRBD1 (5 bases). V was clipped by 1 base and J by 7 bases, with 17 bases between them. Germline CDR1 and CDR2: SGHTA and FQGNSA. CDR3 length: 17 amino acids. The chain's CDR3 is CASSLELRGTQNSPLHF. DNA of the CDR3: TGTGCCAGCAGCTTAGAACTTAGAGGGACTCAAAATTCACCCCTCCACTTT. Supplemented by reference TRBV7-2 and TRBJ1-6, the full variable domain reads GAGVSQSPSNKVTEKGKDVELRCDPISGHTALYWYRQSLGQGLEFLIYFQGNSAPDKSGLPSDRFSAERTGGSVSTLTIQRTQQEDSAVYLCASSLELRGTQNSPLHFGNGTRLTVT.

This clone showed up just a few times. The rearrangement links TRBV9 to TRBJ1-3; no reliable D call. In germline, CDR1 is SGDLS, CDR2 YYNGEE. CDR3 size: 12 residues. Trimming took 7 bases from V and 4 from J, leaving 9 bases between them. CDR3 sequence (DNA): TGTGCCAGCTCACCGGGGGGAAACACCATATATTTT. Protein sequence: CASSPGGNTIYF.

This clone was counted a few times. The chain employs TRBV6-5 and TRBJ2-3, with no clear D. Germline CDR1 is MNHEY and CDR2 is SVGAGI. Trimming pared 2 bases from V and 6 bases from J, leaving 12 bases between. The CDR3 has 14 residues. As DNA, the CDR3 is TGTGCCAGCAGTTACAGGCTAGACGCCGATACGCAGTATTTT. This sequence encodes CASSYRLDADTQYF.

This clone was observed a handful of times. The chain is built from TRBV28 and TRBJ2-1; 7 positions agree with TRBD1. The CDR3 totals 14 residues. V lost 10 bases and J lost 5; bases outside the gene matches: 11. The V gene's germline CDR1 is MDHEN and CDR2 SYDVKM. The CDR3 DNA is TGTGCCACCGAAATCGACAGGGTGAACAATGAGCAGTTCTTC. Its translation: CATEIDRVNNEQFF. Full variable domain (outside the CDR3, taken from reference TRBV28 and TRBJ2-1): DVKVTQSSRYLVKRTGEKVFLECVQDMDHENMFWYRQDPGLGLRLIYFSYDVKMKEKGDIPEGYSVSREKKERFSLILESASTNQTSMYLCATEIDRVNNEQFFGPGTRLTVL.

The sample holds a few counts of this clone. This chain uses TRBV28 with TRBJ2-4; 7 bases fit TRBD1. This CDR3 region has 16 residues. Trimming at V came to 1 base and at J to 7 bases, leaving 10 bases not matched to a gene. Germline loops: CDR1 MDHEN, CDR2 SYDVKM. CDR3 nucleotide sequence: TGTGCCAGCAGTTTATTCGGGGACAGCCTGGGGAACATTCAGTACTTC. Its translation: CASSLFGDSLGNIQYF. Supplemented by reference TRBV28 and TRBJ2-4, the full variable domain reads DVKVTQSSRYLVKRTGEKVFLECVQDMDHENMFWYRQDPGLGLRLIYFSYDVKMKEKGDIPEGYSVSREKKERFSLILESASTNQTSMYLCASSLFGDSLGNIQYFGAGTRLSVL.

This sequence joins TRBV7-2 and TRBJ2-3; a possible D gene is TRBD1 (5 bases). The V and J ends lost 1 base and 10 bases respectively, with 21 bases between them. CDR3 length equals 16 residues. Per germline, CDR1 SGHTA and CDR2 FQGNSA. This CDR3 reads CASSLGGQGHGKAQYF. Written as DNA, the CDR3 is TGTGCCAGCAGCTTAGGAGGCCAGGGTCATGGAAAGGCGCAGTATTTT. The full variable domain, completed using reference TRBV7-2 and TRBJ2-3, is GAGVSQSPSNKVTEKGKDVELRCDPISGHTALYWYRQSLGQGLEFLIYFQGNSAPDKSGLPSDRFSAERTGGSVSTLTIQRTQQEDSAVYLCASSLGGQGHGKAQYFGPGTRLTVL.

The genes are TRBV7-5 and TRBJ1-4; the table's D call TRBD1 went unverified against the DNA. TRBV7-5 is a known pseudogene. This CDR3 is 13 amino acids long. CDR3 in amino acids: CVRDMTGDEKLFF. CDR3 coding DNA: TGTGTCAGAGACATGACAGGGGATGAAAAACTGTTTTTT.

The chain couples TRBV7-3 to TRBJ2-1, with a possible D match to TRBD2 (6 bases). The V gene lost 5 bases and the J gene lost 2 bases, with 13 bases spanning the gap. This CDR3 is built from 15 residues. Per germline, CDR1 SGHTA and CDR2 FQGTGA. CDR3 in amino acids: CASSPWGVAYNEQFF. The CDR3 DNA reads as TGTGCCAGCAGCCCTTGGGGGGTTGCCTACAATGAGCAGTTCTTC.

In this sample, this clone turned up a few times. The chain has TRBV18 and TRBJ2-3, with 8 bases that match TRBD1. The J segment lost 7 bases and the V segment lost 3 bases, leaving 6 bases of the junction unmatched. The CDR3 is 14 amino acids. CDR1 KGHSH and CDR2 LQKENI come from the germline V gene. The CDR3 is CASSPPGQGHTQYF. CDR3 bases: TGTGCCAGCTCACCCCCTGGACAGGGACATACGCAGTATTTT.

Note on this clone: A junction end diverges from the germline sequence, so it may reflect a read error. The gene calls are TRBV7-9 and TRBJ1-1, with 10 bases fitting TRBD1. CDR1 is SEHNR, CDR2 FQNEAQ, per germline (reference sequence). This CDR3 contains 14 residues. The CDR3 protein is CSSSDRQGATEAFF. The CDR3 DNA reads as TGTTCCAGCAGCGACCGACAGGGGGCCACTGAAGCTTTCTTT.

The chain is built from TRBV11-2 and TRBJ2-7, with 9 positions matching TRBD2. Germline V gene lookup returns CDR1 SGHAT and CDR2 FQNNGV. This CDR3 comprises 14 residues. The J segment lost 3 bases and the V segment lost 5 bases, leaving 5 bases of the junction unmatched. The CDR3 sequence: CASSRSGGGYEQYF. The CDR3 DNA sequence: TGTGCCAGCAGCCGTAGCGGGGGCGGCTACGAGCAGTACTTC.

V is TRBV18 and J is TRBJ1-1; D is perhaps TRBD1 (5 bases). The CDR3 runs to 16 residues. CDR1 and CDR2 (germline): KGHSH, LQKENI. The V gene lost 2 bases and the J gene lost 0 bases, with 13 bases spanning the gap. CDR3 sequence reads: CASSPGRGSMNTEAFF. The DNA for the CDR3 is TGTGCCAGCTCACCAGGGCGGGGGAGCATGAACACTGAAGCTTTCTTT. The full variable domain, in which reference TRBV18 and TRBJ1-1 provide the parts outside the CDR3, is NAGVMQNPRHLVRRRGQEARLRCSPMKGHSHVYWYRQLPEEGLKFMVYLQKENIIDESGMPKERFSAEFPKEGPSILRIQQVVRGDSAAYFCASSPGRGSMNTEAFFGQGTRLTVV.

The gene calls are TRBV28 and TRBJ2-2; TRBD2 agrees at 10 bases. V dropped 3 bases and J dropped 0; count of bases not matched to a gene: 10. This CDR3 is 19 amino acids long. Germline assignment: CDR1 MDHEN and CDR2 SYDVKM. Written as DNA, the CDR3 is TGTGCCAGCAGTTTTGTATCATGGACTAGCGGAGCGAACACCGGGGAGCTGTTTTTT. Residues: CASSFVSWTSGANTGELFF.

The chain carries TRBV9 and TRBJ1-1; D ambiguous. CDR1 and CDR2 (germline): SGDLS, YYNGEE. V was pared by 4 bases and J by 3 bases, with 16 bases between. CDR3 length: 15 amino acids. This chain's CDR3 is CASSKTPAGYTEAFF. The CDR3 region has the DNA TGTGCCAGCAGCAAGACTCCCGCGGGGTACACTGAAGCTTTCTTT.

The chain combines TRBV4-2 with TRBJ1-2; tentative D call: TRBD1 (5 bases). This CDR3 is built from 14 residues. The germline CDR1 and CDR2 sequences are LGHNA and YNFKEQ. Trimming stripped 2 bases from V and 4 bases from J, with 11 bases between. CDR3: CASSQQTDAYGYTF. CDR3 nucleotides: TGTGCCAGCAGCCAACAGACAGACGCCTATGGCTACACCTTC.

This chain connects TRBV4-3 to TRBJ2-2, with TRBD1 matching 7 bases. Trimming cost V 5 bases and J 4 bases; bases outside gene matches: 4. CDR3 size: 14 residues. Germline lookup yields CDR1 LGHNA and CDR2 YSLEER. CDR3 coding DNA: TGCGCCAGCAGCAAGGGACAGACCACCGGGGAGCTGTTTTTT. Translated: CASSKGQTTGELFF.

The CDR3 loop is CASSPAQGGHNEQFF. CDR3 DNA: TGTGCCAGCTCCCCGGCTCAGGGCGGACACAATGAGCAGTTCTTC. This chain connects TRBV18 to TRBJ2-1; TRBD1 might be the D (5 bases). CDR3 length: 15 amino acids. V was shortened by 6 bases and J by 5 bases, with 17 bases between the two germline ends. CDR1 and CDR2 from the germline V gene are KGHSH and LQKENI.

The rearrangement uses TRBV28 and TRBJ1-5; 7 bases align to TRBD1. Germline V CDR1 and CDR2: MDHEN, SYDVKM. Trimming at V came to 6 bases and at J to 1 base, leaving 12 bases not matched to a gene. This CDR3 is 17 amino acids long. CDR3 nucleotide sequence: TGTGCCAGCAGCCGAATGACAGGGAGTAGGAGCAATCAGCCCCAGCATTTT. Translating gives CASSRMTGSRSNQPQHF.

This clone has only a few counts. The chain uses TRBV6-1 and TRBJ1-5; tentative D call: TRBD1 (6 bases). Trimming cost V 4 bases and J 4 bases, with 14 bases left between them. Germline V gene lookup returns CDR1 MNHNS and CDR2 SASEGT. The CDR3 totals 15 residues. In nucleotides, the CDR3 is TGTGCCAGCAGTGCATATCCGGACAGTAATCAGCCCCAGCATTTT. Translating gives CASSAYPDSNQPQHF.